A selection of T cell receptor beta chains follows, all from one sample in a study of cytomegalovirus exposure and HLA in healthy donors. Profiled with immunoSEQ multiplex PCR; TCRdb holds only in-frame clones, not every one. In all, the sample yields 55,000 or so clones. The sample taken for sequencing was PBMCs. The receptors were gathered from a woman between 50 and 59 years old in good health and CMV-seropositive. Each CDR3 is given with its conserved first and last residue. Each record gives: D gene, V gene, J gene, CDR3 DNA, CDR3 protein. A D gene is named only where the DNA matches it firmly.

D gene: NA; V gene: TRBV5-4; J gene: TRBJ2-4; CDR3 DNA: TGTGCCAGCAGCTTTTCGGATCGGGGTGTGAACATTCAGTACTTC; CDR3 protein: CASSFSDRGVNIQYF
D gene: NA; V gene: TRBV9; J gene: TRBJ2-6; CDR3 DNA: TGTGCCAGCAGCGTAGCTCCCAGCTCTGGGGCCAACGTCCTGACTTTC; CDR3 protein: CASSVAPSSGANVLTF
D gene: TRBD2; V gene: TRBV6-5; J gene: TRBJ2-3; CDR3 DNA: TGTGCCAGCAGTTACTCCGCGGGGGATTCTGCAGATACGCAGTATTTT; CDR3 protein: CASSYSAGDSADTQYF
D gene: TRBD1; V gene: TRBV6-5; J gene: TRBJ1-1; CDR3 DNA: TGTGCCAGCAAACGAGGACAGGTGAACACTGAAGCTTTCTTT; CDR3 protein: CASKRGQVNTEAFF
D gene: TRBD1; V gene: TRBV7-9; J gene: TRBJ1-5; CDR3 DNA: TGTGCCAGCAGCTGGACAGGAGATCAGCCCCAGCATTTT; CDR3 protein: CASSWTGDQPQHF
D gene: NA; V gene: TRBV7-8; J gene: TRBJ2-7; CDR3 DNA: TGTGCCAGCAGCACCCAACAGGGTAACTACGAGCAGTACTTC; CDR3 protein: CASSTQQGNYEQYF
D gene: NA; V gene: TRBV7-8; J gene: TRBJ1-3; CDR3 DNA: TGTGCCAGCAGCTCCCGGCATGGACTTACCTCTGGAAACACCATATATTTT; CDR3 protein: CASSSRHGLTSGNTIYF
D gene: TRBD1; V gene: TRBV11-2; J gene: TRBJ2-7; CDR3 DNA: TGTGCCAGCAGCAGACAGGGCTACGAGCAGTACTTC; CDR3 protein: CASSRQGYEQYF
D gene: TRBD2; V gene: TRBV5-1; J gene: TRBJ2-1; CDR3 DNA: TGCGCCAGCAGCTGGAGCGGGGGGGCCAATGAGCAGTTCTTC; CDR3 protein: CASSWSGGANEQFF
D gene: NA; V gene: TRBV10-1; J gene: TRBJ2-7; CDR3 DNA: TGCGCCAGCAGTGAGTCTGCAGAAAACTCCTACGAGCAGTACTTC; CDR3 protein: CASSESAENSYEQYF
D gene: NA; V gene: TRBV30; J gene: TRBJ2-7; CDR3 DNA: TGTGCCTGGGAACAGGGACCCCGCGAGCAGTACTTC; CDR3 protein: CAWEQGPREQYF
D gene: TRBD2; V gene: TRBV19; J gene: TRBJ2-5; CDR3 DNA: TGTGCCAGTAGTGCTAGCGGGAGGACAGTTGGGGAGACCCAGTACTTC; CDR3 protein: CASSASGRTVGETQYF
D gene: NA; V gene: TRBV7-8; J gene: TRBJ2-1; CDR3 DNA: TGTGCCAGCAGGGTCTCCCTGAGCTCCTACAATGAGCAGTTCTTC; CDR3 protein: CASRVSLSSYNEQFF
D gene: TRBD1; V gene: TRBV28; J gene: TRBJ1-4; CDR3 DNA: TGTGCCAGCAGTTTAGGAGGACAGGGGAATGAAAAACTGTTTTTT; CDR3 protein: CASSLGGQGNEKLFF
D gene: TRBD2; V gene: TRBV4-1; J gene: TRBJ2-3; CDR3 DNA: TGCGCCAGCAGCCAAGATTTAGCGGGCCTCACAGATACGCAGTATTTT; CDR3 protein: CASSQDLAGLTDTQYF
D gene: TRBD1; V gene: TRBV18; J gene: TRBJ2-3; CDR3 DNA: TGTGCCAGCTCACCCGGACAGGTTGAGACAGATACGCAGTATTTT; CDR3 protein: CASSPGQVETDTQYF
D gene: NA; V gene: TRBV7-2; J gene: TRBJ2-7; CDR3 DNA: TGTGCCAGCAGCTTAGAAATCGGGGTCTCCTACGAGCAGTACTTC; CDR3 protein: CASSLEIGVSYEQYF
D gene: TRBD2; V gene: TRBV6-4; J gene: TRBJ2-1; CDR3 DNA: TGTGCCAGCAGTGACCAACCGCCGGGACTAGCGGGAGTTTGGGTGGGCGAGCAGTTCTTC; CDR3 protein: CASSDQPPGLAGVWVGEQFF
D gene: TRBD2; V gene: TRBV29-1; J gene: TRBJ2-1; CDR3 DNA: TGCAGCGGGGGGACTAGCGGCCCCGCGGGGCAGTTCTTC; CDR3 protein: CSGGTSGPAGQFF
D gene: NA; V gene: TRBV5-1; J gene: TRBJ1-6; CDR3 DNA: TGCGCCAGCAGGCAGGGGCAAAGCTCCTATAATTCACCCCTCCACTTT; CDR3 protein: CASRQGQSSYNSPLHF
D gene: NA; V gene: TRBV13; J gene: TRBJ2-1; CDR3 DNA: TGTGCCAGCAGCTTAGGATTGCGAGAATTTTACAATGAGCAGTTCTTC; CDR3 protein: CASSLGLREFYNEQFF
D gene: NA; V gene: TRBV29-1; J gene: TRBJ2-6; CDR3 DNA: TGCAGCGTTTCACCGGGACACCCCAGGGGGGCTGGGGCCAACGTCCTGACTTTC; CDR3 protein: CSVSPGHPRGAGANVLTF
D gene: TRBD2; V gene: TRBV5-1; J gene: TRBJ2-7; CDR3 DNA: TGCGCCAGCAGCTTGGGACTAGCGGCGACCTACGAGCAGTACTTC; CDR3 protein: CASSLGLAATYEQYF
D gene: NA; V gene: TRBV1; J gene: TRBJ2-6; CDR3 DNA: TGCACCAGCAGCCAAACGGACAGGGTCAGGTCTGGGGCCAACGTCCTGACTTTC; CDR3 protein: CTSSQTDRVRSGANVLTF
D gene: NA; V gene: TRBV20-1; J gene: TRBJ1-1; CDR3 DNA: TGCAGTGCAGCCTGGACTGAAGCTTTCTTT; CDR3 protein: CSAAWTEAFF
D gene: NA; V gene: TRBV6-1; J gene: TRBJ2-3; CDR3 DNA: TGTGCCAGCAGGCTGACAGCCTATAGCACAGATACGCAGTATTTT; CDR3 protein: CASRLTAYSTDTQYF